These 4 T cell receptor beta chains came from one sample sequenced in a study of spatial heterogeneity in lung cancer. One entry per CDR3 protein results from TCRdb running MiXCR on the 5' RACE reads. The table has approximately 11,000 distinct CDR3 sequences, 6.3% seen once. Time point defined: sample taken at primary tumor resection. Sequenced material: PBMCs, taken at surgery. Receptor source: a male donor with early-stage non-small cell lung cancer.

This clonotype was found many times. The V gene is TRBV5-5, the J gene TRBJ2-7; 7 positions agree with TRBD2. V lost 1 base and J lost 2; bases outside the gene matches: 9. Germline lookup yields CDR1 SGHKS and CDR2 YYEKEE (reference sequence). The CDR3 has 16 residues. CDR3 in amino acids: CASSLRTRAGTYEQYF. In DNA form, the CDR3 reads TGTGCCAGCAGCTTGAGGACGCGAGCGGGAACCTACGAGCAGTACTTC.

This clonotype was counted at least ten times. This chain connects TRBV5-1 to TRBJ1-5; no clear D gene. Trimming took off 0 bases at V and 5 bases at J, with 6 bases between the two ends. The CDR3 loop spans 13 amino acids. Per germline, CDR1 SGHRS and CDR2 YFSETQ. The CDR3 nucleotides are TGCGCCAGCAGCTTGGAACCATATCAGCCCCAGCATTTT. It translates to CASSLEPYQPQHF.

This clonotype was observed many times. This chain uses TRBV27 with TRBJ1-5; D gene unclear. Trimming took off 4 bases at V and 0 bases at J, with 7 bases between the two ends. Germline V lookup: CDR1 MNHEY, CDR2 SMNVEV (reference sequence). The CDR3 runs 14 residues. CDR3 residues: CASSSTYSNQPQHF. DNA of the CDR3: TGTGCCAGCAGTTCGACATATAGCAATCAGCCCCAGCATTTT.

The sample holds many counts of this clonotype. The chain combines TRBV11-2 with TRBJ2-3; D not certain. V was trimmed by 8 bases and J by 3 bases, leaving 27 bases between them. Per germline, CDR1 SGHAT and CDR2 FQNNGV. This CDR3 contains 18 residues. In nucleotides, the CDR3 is TGTGCCAGCCCTAGAAATCGGCTCCACAAACAGCTTACAGATACGCAGTATTTT. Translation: CASPRNRLHKQLTDTQYF.